The sequence of this T cell receptor (beta chain) was determined in a study of Ad26.COV2.S vaccination and SARS-CoV-2 variants. Described treatment: over 15 received Ad26.COV2.S at low or high dose, single or two shots; about 5 received placebo; per-sample allocation not given. At day 63 after the first vaccine or placebo injection, samples were drawn. Assay used: immunoSEQ multiplex PCR; TCRdb lists only in-frame clones, some missing. The table has 350,000 to 450,000 clones, over 80% seen once. Sequencing was performed on peripheral blood, taken in a trial of Ad26.COV2.S vaccine versus placebo. This sequence originates from a person aged 18-65 years who received the Ad26.COV2.S COVID-19 vaccine or a placebo.

This CDR3 reads CASSSGANTGELFF. In DNA, the CDR3 is TGTGCCAGCAGTTCGGGCGCCAACACCGGGGAGCTGTTTTTT. The chain couples TRBV27 to TRBJ2-2; D not resolved. V lost 4 bases to trimming and J lost 2 bases, with 8 bases between them. The CDR3 runs 14 residues. CDR1 is MNHEY and CDR2 is SMNVEV in the germline V gene (reference sequence).